These 14 T cell receptor beta chains share one sample of origin, sequenced in a study of blood T cells in healthy people across ages. It was with a sample-barcoded 5' primer and a J-beta primer mix that a second PCR of about 6 to 11 cycles was run. In TCRdb, the 5' RACE reads were re-called with MiXCR into one record per CDR3 protein. The data show around 1.5 million distinct CDR3 sequences, approximately 63% seen once. Sequenced material: blood. Receptors originate from a young man in good health.

J is TRBJ2-7 and V is TRBV20-1; the D gene is possibly TRBD2 (5 bases). CDR1 and CDR2 (germline): DFQATT, SNEGSKA (reference sequence). The CDR3 has 13 residues. Trimming took 5 bases from V and 2 from J, leaving 13 bases between them. CDR3 nucleotides: TGCAGTGCTCGAACCGGGATCGCCTACGAGCAGTACTTC. It translates to CSARTGIAYEQYF.

This chain connects TRBV10-3 to TRBJ1-2, with no clear D. Germline values: CDR1 ENHRY, CDR2 SYGVKD. Trimming cost V 2 bases and J 4 bases, with 11 bases left between them. This CDR3 is built from 14 residues. Written as DNA, the CDR3 is TGTGCCATCAGTGAGCCGAAGAATCCCTATGGCTACACCTTC. This sequence encodes CAISEPKNPYGYTF.

The gene calls are TRBV7-2 and TRBJ2-5; D ambiguous. Germline CDR1 is SGHTA and CDR2 is FQGNSA. The CDR3 has 14 residues. Trimming removed 5 bases at V and 3 bases at J, with 13 bases between. CDR3 region: CASSRDAGKETQYF. The CDR3 nucleotides are TGTGCCAGCAGCCGTGATGCCGGAAAAGAGACCCAGTACTTC.

V is TRBV5-6 and J is TRBJ2-1; D not certain. Trimming removed 1 base from V and 3 bases from J, with 8 bases in between. CDR1 SGHDT and CDR2 YYEEEE come from the germline V gene. This CDR3 has 14 amino acids. CDR3 amino acids: CASSLYELYNEQFF. CDR3 bases: TGTGCCAGCAGCTTGTATGAGCTCTACAATGAGCAGTTCTTC.

The CDR3 region is CATSEADRNYGYTF. CDR3 bases: TGTGCCACCAGTGAAGCTGACAGAAACTATGGCTACACCTTC. This sequence joins TRBV24-1 and TRBJ1-2, with D possibly TRBD1 on 5 matching bases. The CDR3 covers 14 residues. The V end was cut by 4 bases, the J end by 2 bases, with 10 bases between. Germline-derived CDR1 and CDR2 are KGHDR and SFDVKD.

The rearrangement uses TRBV6-2 or TRBV6-3 and TRBJ2-7; D gene uncertain. The CDR3 runs 12 residues. In germline, CDR1 is MNHEY, CDR2 SVGEGT. V was shortened by 6 bases and J by 4 bases, with 10 bases between the two germline ends. The CDR3 reads CASSRTEYEQYF. CDR3 nucleotides: TGTGCCAGCAGCCGTACAGAGTACGAGCAGTACTTC.

This chain joins TRBV3-1 and TRBJ2-5; D unresolved. V shed 3 bases and J shed 2 bases, with 10 bases lying between them. This CDR3 contains 14 residues. Germline loops: CDR1 LGHDT, CDR2 YNNKEL (reference sequence). In DNA form, the CDR3 reads TGTGCCAGCAGCCATGGGTCACCACAAGAGACCCAGTACTTC. This codes for CASSHGSPQETQYF.

This clonotype was detected only a few times. This chain uses TRBV4-1 with TRBJ2-1; the D gene is possibly TRBD1 (5 bases). Trimming shortened V by 4 bases and J by 0 bases, and 13 bases separated the two germline ends. This CDR3 has 16 amino acids. CDR1 MGHRA and CDR2 YSYEKL come from the germline V gene. The CDR3 DNA follows: TGCGCCAGCAGCCGGAGCACGCAGGGCTCCTACAATGAGCAGTTCTTC. It specifies CASSRSTQGSYNEQFF.

This rearrangement joins TRBV7-2 to TRBJ1-2; TRBD1 matches at 7 bases. V lost 2 bases, J lost 5 bases, and 5 bases stayed unmatched. Looked up from germline, CDR1 is SGHTA and CDR2 is FQGNSA. The CDR3 has 14 amino acids. The CDR3 here is CASSLRSGGYGYTF. In DNA form, the CDR3 reads TGTGCCAGCAGCTTACGATCAGGGGGGTATGGCTACACCTTC.

The chain employs TRBV5-5 and TRBJ2-1; 8 bases fit TRBD2. V dropped 3 bases and J dropped 5; count of bases not matched to a gene: 7. There are 15 residues in the CDR3. The germline V gene has CDR1 SGHKS and CDR2 YYEKEE (reference sequence). Written as DNA, the CDR3 is TGTGCCAGCAGCTGGGGGGCTAGCGGGCACAATGAGCAGTTCTTC. Protein product: CASSWGASGHNEQFF.

The V and J genes are TRBV4-2 and TRBJ2-4; TRBD2 is a possible D gene (6 bases). Germline V gene lookup returns CDR1 LGHNA and CDR2 YNFKEQ. Trimming took off 1 base at V and 6 bases at J, with 16 bases between the two ends. The CDR3 extends over 16 amino acids. CDR3 DNA sequence: TGTGCCAGCAGCCAAGTTCAGTCTAGCGTAGCAAACATTCAGTACTTC. It encodes CASSQVQSSVANIQYF.

This clonotype was counted a single time. J is TRBJ1-1 and V is TRBV7-9, with D hard to call. The V gene lost 5 bases and the J gene lost 2 bases, with 21 bases spanning the gap. The germline gives CDR1 SEHNR, CDR2 FQNEAQ (reference sequence). This CDR3 is built from 17 residues. CDR3 sequence reads: CASSHPAQSGPNTEAFF. The CDR3 DNA is TGTGCCAGCAGCCACCCGGCCCAGAGTGGGCCAAACACTGAAGCTTTCTTT.

The chain uses TRBV5-1 and TRBJ2-7; 7 bases align to TRBD1. The germline V gene encodes CDR1 SGHRS and CDR2 YFSETQ. J gave up 2 bases and V 7 bases, and 9 bases lay outside the gene matches. There are 14 residues in the CDR3. The CDR3 loop reads CASWGTADPYEQYF. CDR3 nucleotides: TGCGCCAGCTGGGGGACAGCGGACCCCTACGAGCAGTACTTC.

A few counts support this clonotype. The chain couples TRBV4-3 to TRBJ1-4, with 7 bases matching TRBD1. Per germline, CDR1 LGHNA and CDR2 YSLEER. The CDR3 loop spans 16 amino acids. J gave up 8 bases and V 0 bases, and 9 bases lay outside the gene matches. The CDR3 loop reads CASSQDPRGLGEKLFF. The CDR3 DNA reads as TGCGCCAGCAGCCAAGATCCTAGGGGGCTTGGAGAAAAACTGTTTTTT.